This T cell receptor beta chain appears in the sequencing data of a study of blood T cell repertoires in COVID-19. As for the study in general: Acute and convalescent COVID-19 specimens originated in the United States, Italy and Spain. Sample material is recorded as cDNA or gDNA derived from T cells, B-cell-depleted T cells, or PBMCs.

Germline V gene data show CDR1 as SGHRS and CDR2 as YFSETQ. The V gene lost 4 bases and the J gene lost 1 base, with 8 bases spanning the gap. The CDR3 consists of 14 residues. Methods used by the authors: Reference gene primer amplification in the assay estimated nucleated cell counts. Measured with immunoSEQ multiplex PCR; TCRdb has only the in-frame clones, and not every one. The DNA was the basis for D and trimming; V, J and clone size are from that table. The sample yields 40,000 to 60,000 clones, about 79% seen once. Specimen: peripheral blood. The receptor comes from a human donor in a cohort sampled during active COVID-19. The V gene is TRBV5-1, the J gene TRBJ2-2; D is ambiguous. The CDR3 loop reads CASSDSLNTGELFF. The CDR3 coding sequence is TGCGCCAGCAGCGATAGCCTGAACACCGGGGAGCTGTTTTTT.